Sequencing of this T cell receptor (beta chain) was carried out in a study of PD-1 blockade in mismatch repair-deficient tumors. About the research overall: Enrolled about 2012-2016, patients had progressing, pretreated mismatch repair-deficient cancers of approximately 13 types. Study-level results: Tumor-resident clones, often absent from pretreatment blood, expanded after pembrolizumab and then contracted.

The protocol was immunoSEQ multiplex PCR, while the TCRdb copy is restricted to in-frame clones and leaves out a portion. Among 50,000 or so clones listed, approximately 81% were seen once. Points on this clone: Its specificity is unknown.

PCR or immunohistochemistry showed mismatch repair deficiency in every enrolled patient. The TCR-sequenced patients were a few responders to pembrolizumab. This clonotype was sampled from an adult with mismatch repair-deficient cancer. The material was peripheral blood, obtained 20 weeks after starting pembrolizumab.

CDR3 DNA: TGTGCCAGTAGTAGAGGACAGGGTAGCACCGGGGAGCTGTTTTTT. Amino acids: CASSRGQGSTGELFF. The chain has TRBV19 and TRBJ2-2; TRBD1 agrees at 8 bases. Per the germline V gene, CDR1 is LNHDA and CDR2 is SQIVND (reference sequence). The CDR3 spans 15 residues. The J segment lost 4 bases and the V segment lost 4 bases, leaving 5 bases of the junction unmatched.